This entry concerns a single T cell receptor beta chain. The specificity of this receptor is unknown. Base-call qualities are not available, and no considerably larger clone is one nucleotide away. The cohort comprised approximately 700 healthy bone marrow donors. Cohort members were all nominally healthy when sampled, although unrecorded immune exposures were likely present. The donor was CMV seronegative and was included in the group of 352 seronegative cohort members. Each donor provided a peripheral blood sample, and peripheral blood mononuclear cells were used for TCR beta sequencing. The Qiagen DNeasy Blood Extraction Kit was used to extract genomic DNA from the blood cell samples. The receptor library was made with the immunoSEQ multiplex PCR assay. A mixture of 60 forward primers for TCR Vbeta segments and 13 reverse primers for TCR Jbeta segments was used in the multiplex PCR. A multiplex PCR assay on genomic DNA amplified the CDR3 region of rearranged TCR beta genes. The Illumina HiSeq System was used to sequence the amplified TCR beta libraries as 87-base-pair reads. The paper's data handling went like this. A later analysis counted about 76 million unique TCR beta chains across the 650 to 700 repertoires, and 10 million to 11 million of these chains were shared by at least two donors. A nearest-neighbor algorithm error-corrected the raw reads and collapsed the reads into unique sequences, merging closely related sequences to remove PCR and sequencing errors. To assign V, D and J gene segments, CDR3 sequences were aligned to IMGT reference sequences. For a sequence to be retained, at least a six-nucleotide match to both a V gene segment and a J gene segment was required. A rearrangement counted as productive if the CDR3 had no stop codons and remained in frame with V and J, and every other rearrangement counted as non-productive. CDR3 was defined according to IMGT convention as the region running from the second conserved V-encoded cysteine to the conserved J-encoded phenylalanine. Sequences without an unambiguous match to a single V gene segment were excluded from the earlier analysis of a few hundred of the donors. An earlier analysis of a few hundred of the donors classified V segments as functional when productive rearrangements were above 56.7% and as segregating when the standard deviation between donors was above 5%. To diagnose cytomegalovirus status from the catalog of TCR beta chain sequences, a statistical classification framework was built. In a later analysis, V and J genes were assigned by comparing TCR nucleotide sequences against IMGT/GENE-DB human TR gene sequences. The TCRdist pipeline was used in a later analysis to assign CDR3 sequences and most-parsimonious VDJ recombination scenarios. In a later analysis, each TCR beta chain was defined by its CDR3 amino acid sequence together with its V-gene family, and reads without a unique V-gene family were excluded. As a way to deal with suspected cross-contamination and a sequencing artifact, a later analysis dropped 640 or so nucleotide sequences that were highly shared and had low generation probability. For each public chain, a later analysis derived a clonal expansion index from normalized ranks of inferred template counts within each repertoire. A later analysis computed generation probabilities with a VDJ recombination model fitted to out-of-frame rearrangements, and checked the results against IGoR. A later analysis scored TCR-TCR, TCR-HLA and TCR-CMV co-occurrence with hypergeometric tests, applying a repertoire-size bias correction to TCR pairs. To estimate false discovery rates, a later analysis permuted the HLA or CMV assignments 20 times. A later analysis grouped co-occurring TCRs with DBSCAN, adding TCRdist sequence similarity when clustering within HLA-allele-positive subsets. Co-occurrence clustering excluded repertoires with fewer than 30,000 or more than 120,000 public chains, plus five with anomalous nucleotide sharing. TCRdb limited this immuneACCESS table to in-frame rearrangements with V and J called. A share of clones is missing; checked studies link under half to unresolved V genes, and the rest is unexplained. The DNA was the basis for D and trimming; V, J and clone size are from that table. The sample data list over 85,000 clones, and around three quarters of these were observed just once. Clones ranked in the top ten supply around 1.3% of the sample.

These data come from a study of cytomegalovirus exposure and HLA in healthy donors (dated by TCRdb to about 2017). About the investigation overall: According to an earlier analysis of around 600 of the donors, 150 million to 200 million T cells yielded 95 million to 140 million unique TCR beta sequences and approximately 280 Gb of sequence data. The number of donors typed differed by locus, with roughly 620-630 for A, B, C, DRB1 and DQB1, more than 500 for DQA1, 600 to 610 for DPA1, and under 490 for DPB1. The study aimed to test whether cataloging public T cell receptors could reveal signatures of past pathogen exposure. A later genetic analysis used genome-wide SNP genotypes for about 60% of the 666 donors, treating that subset as a discovery cohort. In an earlier analysis of a few hundred of the donors, high-throughput TCR beta sequencing was used to judge whether each TCR beta V gene segment behaved as functional or pseudogenic. Of the 300 to 450 genotyped donors, 70% to 90% were placed in the genetic ancestry cluster associated with self-reported Caucasian donors. In addition to the first cohort of 500 to 850 subjects, a separate validation cohort of 100 to 150 different subjects was used. Both class I and class II loci were covered by HLA typing, at four-digit resolution. On average, around 230,000 unique TCR beta nucleotide sequences were sequenced per donor among several hundred genotyped donors of the cohort, with roughly 18% of those sequences being non-productive. Donor age, sex, ethnicity and CMV serostatus were collected together with the repertoire data. The later analysis used no new phenotypic data to find candidate immune exposures, relying instead on TCR beta sequences and their occurrence across donors. Every discovery cohort repertoire had been produced on one sequencing platform. An early release covering over 500 HLA-typed donors comprised approximately 300 gigabases of sequencing data and approximately 85 million unique TCR sequences. Using immunosequencing, the study profiled T cell repertoires from some 670 subjects and related those repertoires to cytomegalovirus serostatus. Roughly 5 DR-DQ haplotypes were handled as single units for association and clustering because linkage in the cohort was strong. High-throughput TCR immunosequencing, statistical association of individual TCRs with disease status, and machine learning were combined to predict cytomegalovirus infection status. To study patterns of TCR occurrence, a later analysis re-analyzed previously published TCR beta repertoires from around 670 donors and added high-resolution HLA genotyping.

From cysteine to phenylalanine, the CDR3 is 12 amino acids long. Left in the record is the CDR3 DNA by itself, 36 bases read in frame from the first base. Based on the germline V gene (reference sequence), the CDR1 and CDR2 sequences are MNHEY and SMNVEV. The germline V and J ends show losses of 2 bases and 9 bases respectively, and no gene match explains 3 bases of the junction. The paper's findings and limits, for the study overall: Three of the identified cytomegalovirus-associated TCR beta chains were confirmed in vitro to be specific for cytomegalovirus antigens. Because some donors lacked HLA typing at each locus, the association tests relied only on the typed subset. When HLA alleles, especially DR and DQ, strongly co-occurred, attributing TCR associations to individual alleles was difficult. Compared with equally common non-associated chains, HLA-associated TCR beta chains in a later analysis were more clonally expanded and had lower generation probabilities. A further reported finding was that TCR beta sequences accurately predicted the HLA-A and HLA-B alleles for most subjects in the first cohort. The authors suggested that the approach could potentially be generalized to other disease states and immunological phenotypes. In this cohort, only TCR beta chains were sequenced, and detectable features were limited by the absence of alpha or paired-chain data. The 87-base-pair reads could not distinguish some IMGT-functional V segments, including TRBV6-2 and TRBV6-3, so those segments were excluded. An association between a missense DCLRE1C variant and V-gene and J-gene trimming of TCR beta chains was found in a later genetic analysis and replicated in an independent cohort. A cluster of highly shared sequence variants was judged likely to be a technical artifact of the sequencing pipeline. Linkage disequilibrium might explain the correlated functional status among segregating V segments, but an unknown experimental factor could not be excluded. In a later analysis, 16,951 TCR beta sequences were associated with specific HLA alleles at a false discovery rate of 0.05. The study listed 164 TCR beta chains as associated with cytomegalovirus. Because counts were too low, roughly 18 rarely observed V segments, including chromosome 9 orphons, were left out of the earlier analysis of 500 to 650 of the donors. A later analysis found that TCR association rates varied across HLA loci, with DRB1 alleles showing the most associated TCRs and HLA-C alleles the fewest. An earlier analysis of approximately 540 of the donors showed that most TCR beta V segments appeared in productive rearrangements either about 87% or about 30% of the time, which broadly matched IMGT annotations. Immune exposure information for the cohort was limited to CMV serostatus. A later analysis reported that several top co-occurrence clusters appeared linked to parvovirus B19, influenza, CMV and Epstein-Barr virus. The classifier was reported to diagnose cytomegalovirus status with high specificity and sensitivity in both the original and validation cohorts. In a later analysis, most CMV-associated TCR beta chains were found to appear HLA-restricted, with HLA associations seemingly driven largely by CMV exposure. Compared with the roughly 710-donor mean, donors in an Asian-associated ancestry cluster had fewer N-insertions in productive TCRs, according to a later genetic analysis. Most TCR sequences were observed very rarely across donors, whereas some public TCRs were present in many individuals. Roughly uniform sequencing depth across donors was assumed in presence/absence analyses, although this assumption may not hold.

Recombination linked TRBV27 to TRBJ1-1; the junction holds 7 bases that match TRBD1. Sample: PBMCs. The sequence derives from a woman in her thirties in good health and CMV-seronegative. The nucleotide sequence is TGTGCCAGCAGTTTAACGACAGGGAAAGCTTTCTTT. It codes for CASSLTTGKAFF.